Below, one T cell receptor beta chain is given with its context. The target antigen is unknown. CDR1 MNHNY and CDR2 SVGAGI come from the germline V gene (reference sequence). The CDR3 has 14 residues. V lost 7 bases and J lost 6; bases outside the gene matches: 5. The PCR ran on 60 Vbeta and 13 Jbeta primers. Here immunoSEQ multiplex PCR was the method, and the copy in TCRdb shows in-frame clones only, minus some. There are under 250,000 clones in the sample; approximately 80% occur only once, and about 0.77% lies in the top ten. This sample is part of a study of cytomegalovirus exposure and HLA in healthy donors. The study's findings and limits: When a later analysis compared HLA-associated TCR beta chains with equally common others, the HLA-associated chains turned out to be more clonally expanded and to have lower generation probabilities. Later analysis demonstrated an association between a missense DCLRE1C variant and TCR beta V- and J-gene trimming. High specificity and sensitivity for cytomegalovirus status were reported for the classifier. Some V segments (TRBV6-2 and TRBV6-3 among them) were excluded as indistinguishable.

This chain joins TRBV6-6 and TRBJ2-3, with 12 positions matching TRBD2. The source material was PBMCs. The receptor comes from a boy between 2 and 10 years old in good health and CMV-seronegative. CDR3 coding DNA: TGTGCCAGCATCGGACTAGCGGGGTCGGATACGCAGTATTTT. Protein: CASIGLAGSDTQYF.